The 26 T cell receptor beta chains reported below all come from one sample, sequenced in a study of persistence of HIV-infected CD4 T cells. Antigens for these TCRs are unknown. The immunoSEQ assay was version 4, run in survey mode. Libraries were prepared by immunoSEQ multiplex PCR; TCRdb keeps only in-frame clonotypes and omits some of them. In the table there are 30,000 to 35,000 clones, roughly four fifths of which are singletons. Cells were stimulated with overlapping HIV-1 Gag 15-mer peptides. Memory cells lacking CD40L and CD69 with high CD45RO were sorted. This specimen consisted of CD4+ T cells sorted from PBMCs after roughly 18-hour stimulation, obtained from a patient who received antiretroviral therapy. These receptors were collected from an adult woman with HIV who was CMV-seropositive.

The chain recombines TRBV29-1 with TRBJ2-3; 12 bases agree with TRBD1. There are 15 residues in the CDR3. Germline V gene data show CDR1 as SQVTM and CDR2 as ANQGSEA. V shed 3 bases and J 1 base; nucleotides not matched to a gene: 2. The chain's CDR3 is CSVEGTGGGTDTQYF. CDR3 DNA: TGCAGCGTTGAGGGGACAGGGGGCGGCACAGATACGCAGTATTTT.

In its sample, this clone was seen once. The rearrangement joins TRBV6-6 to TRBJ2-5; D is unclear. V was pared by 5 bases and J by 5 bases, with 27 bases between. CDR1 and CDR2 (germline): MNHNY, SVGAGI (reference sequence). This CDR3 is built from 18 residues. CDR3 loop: CASSHLTGRHNHDETQYF. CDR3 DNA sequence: TGTGCCAGCAGTCATCTAACGGGCCGTCATAACCACGACGAGACCCAGTACTTC.

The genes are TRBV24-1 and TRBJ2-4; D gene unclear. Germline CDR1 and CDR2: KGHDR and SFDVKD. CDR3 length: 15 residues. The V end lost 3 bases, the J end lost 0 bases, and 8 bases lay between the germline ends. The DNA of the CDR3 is TGTGCCACCAGTGATACCGGCTCAGCCAAAAACATTCAGTACTTC. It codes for CATSDTGSAKNIQYF.

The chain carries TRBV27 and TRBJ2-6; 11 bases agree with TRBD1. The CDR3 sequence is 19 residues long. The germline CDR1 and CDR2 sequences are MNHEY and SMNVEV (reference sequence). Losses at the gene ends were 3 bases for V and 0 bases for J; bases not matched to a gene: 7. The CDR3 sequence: CASSFKDRGHLSGANVLTF. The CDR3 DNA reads TGTGCCAGCAGTTTTAAGGACAGGGGGCACCTCTCTGGGGCCAACGTCCTGACTTTC.

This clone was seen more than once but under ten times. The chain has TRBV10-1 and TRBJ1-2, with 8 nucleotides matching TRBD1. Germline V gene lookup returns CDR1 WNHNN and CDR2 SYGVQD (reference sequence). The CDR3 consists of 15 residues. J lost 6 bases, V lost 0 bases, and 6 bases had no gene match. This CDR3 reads CASSESRTGSDGYTF. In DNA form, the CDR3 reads TGCGCCAGCAGTGAGTCCCGGACAGGGAGCGATGGCTACACCTTC.

DNA for the CDR3: TGTGCCTGGAGTGTACGTCAGACGAACACCGGGGAGCTGTTTTTT. Protein product: CAWSVRQTNTGELFF. The rearrangement links TRBV30 to TRBJ2-2; D gene ambiguous. The germline gives CDR1 GTSNPN, CDR2 SVGIG (reference sequence). The V end was cut by 0 bases, the J end by 0 bases, with 8 bases between. The CDR3 is 15 residues long.

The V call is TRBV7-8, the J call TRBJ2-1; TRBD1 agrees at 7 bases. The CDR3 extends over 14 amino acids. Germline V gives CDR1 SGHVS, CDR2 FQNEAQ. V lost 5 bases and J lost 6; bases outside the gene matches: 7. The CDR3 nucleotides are TGTGCCAGCAGCCCTCGGGACAGCATCAATGAGCAGTTCTTC. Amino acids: CASSPRDSINEQFF.

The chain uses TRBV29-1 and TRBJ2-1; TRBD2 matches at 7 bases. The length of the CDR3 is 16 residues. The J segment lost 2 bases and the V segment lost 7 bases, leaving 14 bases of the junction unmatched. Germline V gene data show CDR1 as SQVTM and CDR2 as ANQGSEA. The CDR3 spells CSAPDGLVGTYNEQFF. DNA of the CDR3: TGCAGCGCCCCCGATGGACTAGTAGGGACCTACAATGAGCAGTTCTTC.

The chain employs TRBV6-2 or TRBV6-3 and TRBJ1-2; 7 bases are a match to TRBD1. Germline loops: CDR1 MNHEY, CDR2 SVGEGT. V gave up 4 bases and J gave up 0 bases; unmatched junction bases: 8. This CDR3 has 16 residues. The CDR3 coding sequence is TGTGCCAGCAGTTCCCACTACAGGGGCGCTAACTATGGCTACACCTTC. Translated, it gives CASSSHYRGANYGYTF.

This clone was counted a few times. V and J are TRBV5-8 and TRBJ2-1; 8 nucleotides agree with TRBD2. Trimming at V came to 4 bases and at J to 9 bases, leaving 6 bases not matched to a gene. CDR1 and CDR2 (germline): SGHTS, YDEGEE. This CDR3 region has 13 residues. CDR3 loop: CASSKRGPGEQFF. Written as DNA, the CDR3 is TGTGCCAGCAGCAAGCGGGGGCCGGGTGAGCAGTTCTTC.

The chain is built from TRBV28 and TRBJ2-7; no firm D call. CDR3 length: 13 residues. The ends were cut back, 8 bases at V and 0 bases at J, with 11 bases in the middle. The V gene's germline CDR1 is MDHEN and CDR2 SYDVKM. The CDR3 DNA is TGTGCCAGCTTAGACACGTTCTCCTACGAGCAGTACTTC. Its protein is CASLDTFSYEQYF.

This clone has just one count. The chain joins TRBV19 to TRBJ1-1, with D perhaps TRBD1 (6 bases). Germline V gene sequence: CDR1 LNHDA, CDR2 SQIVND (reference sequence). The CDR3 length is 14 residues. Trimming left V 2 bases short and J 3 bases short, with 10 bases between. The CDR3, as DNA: TGTGCCAGTAGTATACGGGGGCTGGACACTGAAGCTTTCTTT. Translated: CASSIRGLDTEAFF.

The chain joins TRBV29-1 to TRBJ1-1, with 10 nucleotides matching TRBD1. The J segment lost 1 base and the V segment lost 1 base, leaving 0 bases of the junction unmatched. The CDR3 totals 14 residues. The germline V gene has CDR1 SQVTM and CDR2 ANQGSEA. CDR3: CSVEGDRGNTEAFF. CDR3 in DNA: TGCAGCGTTGAAGGGGACAGGGGGAACACTGAAGCTTTCTTT. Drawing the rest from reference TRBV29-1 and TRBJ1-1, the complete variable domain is SAVISQKPSRDICQRGTSLTIQCQVDSQVTMMFWYRQQPGQSLTLIATANQGSEATYESGFVIDKFPISRPNLTFSTLTVSNMSPEDSSIYLCSVEGDRGNTEAFFGQGTRLTVV.

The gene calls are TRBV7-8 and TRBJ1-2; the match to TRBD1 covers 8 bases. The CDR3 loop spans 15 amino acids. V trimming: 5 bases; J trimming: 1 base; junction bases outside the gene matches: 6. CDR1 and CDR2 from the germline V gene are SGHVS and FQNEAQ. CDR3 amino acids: CASSHWGQVNYGYTF. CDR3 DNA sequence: TGTGCCAGCAGCCATTGGGGACAGGTTAACTATGGCTACACCTTC.

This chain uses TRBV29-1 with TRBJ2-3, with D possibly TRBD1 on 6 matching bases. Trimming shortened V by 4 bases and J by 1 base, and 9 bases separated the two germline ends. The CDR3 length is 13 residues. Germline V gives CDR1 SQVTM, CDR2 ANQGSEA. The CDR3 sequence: CSVVTGRTDTQYF. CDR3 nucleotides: TGCAGCGTTGTGACAGGACGCACAGATACGCAGTATTTT.

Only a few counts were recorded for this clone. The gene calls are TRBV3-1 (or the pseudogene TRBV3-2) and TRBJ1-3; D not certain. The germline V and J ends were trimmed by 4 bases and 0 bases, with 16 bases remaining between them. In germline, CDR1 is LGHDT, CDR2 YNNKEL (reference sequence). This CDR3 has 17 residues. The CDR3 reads CASSPSRWESSGNTIYF. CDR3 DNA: TGTGCCAGCAGCCCATCCAGATGGGAGAGCTCTGGAAACACCATATATTTT.

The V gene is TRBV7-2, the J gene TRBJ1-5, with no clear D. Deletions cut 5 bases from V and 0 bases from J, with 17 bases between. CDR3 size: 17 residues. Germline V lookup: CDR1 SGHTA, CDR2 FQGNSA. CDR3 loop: CASSPDGELSSNQPQHF. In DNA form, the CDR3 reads TGTGCCAGCAGCCCCGACGGGGAGCTTTCTAGCAATCAGCCCCAGCATTTT.

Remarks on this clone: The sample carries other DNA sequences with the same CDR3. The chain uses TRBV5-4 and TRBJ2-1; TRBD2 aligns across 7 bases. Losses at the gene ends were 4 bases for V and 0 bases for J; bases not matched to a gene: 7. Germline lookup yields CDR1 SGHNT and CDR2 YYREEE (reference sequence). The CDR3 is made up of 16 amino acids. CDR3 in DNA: TGTGCCAGCAGCGTTAGCGGGCGAAGCTCCTACAATGAGCAGTTCTTC. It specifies CASSVSGRSSYNEQFF. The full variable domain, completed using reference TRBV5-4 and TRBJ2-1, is ETGVTQSPTHLIKTRGQQVTLRCSSQSGHNTVSWYQQALGQGPQFIFQYYREEENGRGNFPPRFSGLQFPNYSSELNVNALELDDSALYLCASSVSGRSSYNEQFFGPGTRLTVL.

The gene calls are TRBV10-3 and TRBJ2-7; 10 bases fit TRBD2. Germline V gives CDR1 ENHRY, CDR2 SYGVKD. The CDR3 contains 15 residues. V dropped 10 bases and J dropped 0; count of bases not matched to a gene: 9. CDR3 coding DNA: TGTGCCACCGCTCGGACTAGCGGAGGCTCCTACGAGCAGTACTTC. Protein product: CATARTSGGSYEQYF.

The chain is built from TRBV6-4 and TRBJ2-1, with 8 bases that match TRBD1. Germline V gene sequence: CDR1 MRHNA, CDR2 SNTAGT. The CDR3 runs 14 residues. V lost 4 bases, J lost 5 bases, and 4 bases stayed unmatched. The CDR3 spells CASSVGQGHNEQFF. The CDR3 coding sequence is TGTGCCAGCAGTGTCGGACAGGGCCACAATGAGCAGTTCTTC.

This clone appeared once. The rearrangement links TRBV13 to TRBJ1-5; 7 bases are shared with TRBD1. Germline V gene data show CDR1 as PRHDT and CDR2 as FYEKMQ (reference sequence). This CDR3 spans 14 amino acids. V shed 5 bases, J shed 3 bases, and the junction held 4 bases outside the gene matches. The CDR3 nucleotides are TGTGCCAGCAGCCTCACAGGGGCCAATCAGCCCCAGCATTTT. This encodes CASSLTGANQPQHF.

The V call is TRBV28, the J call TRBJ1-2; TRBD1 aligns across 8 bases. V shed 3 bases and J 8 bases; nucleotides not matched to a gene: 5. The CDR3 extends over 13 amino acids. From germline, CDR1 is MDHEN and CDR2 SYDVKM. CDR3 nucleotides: TGTGCCAGCAGTTTGGACAGGGCGGGGGGCTACACCTTC. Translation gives CASSLDRAGGYTF.

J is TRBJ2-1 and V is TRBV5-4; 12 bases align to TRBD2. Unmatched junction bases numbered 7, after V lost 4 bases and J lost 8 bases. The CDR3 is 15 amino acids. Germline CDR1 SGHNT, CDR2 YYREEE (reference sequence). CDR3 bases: TGTGCCAGCAGCAACCTAGCGGGGGGGCTGGATGAGCAGTTCTTC. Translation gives CASSNLAGGLDEQFF. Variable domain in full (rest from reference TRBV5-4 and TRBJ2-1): ETGVTQSPTHLIKTRGQQVTLRCSSQSGHNTVSWYQQALGQGPQFIFQYYREEENGRGNFPPRFSGLQFPNYSSELNVNALELDDSALYLCASSNLAGGLDEQFFGPGTRLTVL.

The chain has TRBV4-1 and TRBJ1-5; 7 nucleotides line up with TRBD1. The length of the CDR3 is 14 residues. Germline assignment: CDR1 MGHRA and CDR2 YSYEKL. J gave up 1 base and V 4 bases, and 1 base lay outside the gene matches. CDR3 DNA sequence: TGCGCCAGCAGCCTACAGGGGAGCAATCAGCCCCAGCATTTT. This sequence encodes CASSLQGSNQPQHF.

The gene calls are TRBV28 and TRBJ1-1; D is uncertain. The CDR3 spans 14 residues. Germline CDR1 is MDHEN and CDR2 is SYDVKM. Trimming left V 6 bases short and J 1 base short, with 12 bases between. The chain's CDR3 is CASSPTRENTEAFF. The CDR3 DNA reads TGTGCCAGCAGCCCGACACGGGAGAACACTGAAGCTTTCTTT. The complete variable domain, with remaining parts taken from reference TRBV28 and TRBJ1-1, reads DVKVTQSSRYLVKRTGEKVFLECVQDMDHENMFWYRQDPGLGLRLIYFSYDVKMKEKGDIPEGYSVSREKKERFSLILESASTNQTSMYLCASSPTRENTEAFFGQGTRLTVV.

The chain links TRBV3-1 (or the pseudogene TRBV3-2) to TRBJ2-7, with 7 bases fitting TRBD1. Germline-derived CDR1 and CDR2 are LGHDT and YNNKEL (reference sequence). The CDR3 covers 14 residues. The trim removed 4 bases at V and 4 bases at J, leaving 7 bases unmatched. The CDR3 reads CASSRSGQRYEQYF. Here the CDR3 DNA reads TGTGCCAGCAGCCGCTCGGGACAGCGTTACGAGCAGTACTTC.